The rows below give T cell receptor beta chains drawn from one sample of a study of T cell responses to AZD1222 COVID-19 vaccine. Assay: immunoSEQ multiplex PCR; the TCRdb copy retains only in-frame clones and omits some. This sample yields about 130,000 clones, of which 80% to 95% are seen a single time; 0.85% to 1.2% belongs to the top ten. This specimen consisted of peripheral blood, obtained 28 days after the second AZD1222 dose. All receptors come from an adult who received the AZD1222 COVID-19 vaccine. The CDR3 runs from the conserved cysteine through the conserved F or W. D genes are given only for firm matches. Clone sizes are given selectively: once, few, many, or a class where the clone is expanded.

V gene	clone size	D gene	J gene	CDR3 DNA	CDR3 protein
TRBV5-8	-	-	TRBJ1-2	TGTGCCAGCAGCTTGCTTCGGGGGCTCAGTGGCTACACCTTC	CASSLLRGLSGYTF
TRBV14	-	-	TRBJ1-3	TGTGCCAGCAGCCAACAGAGAAGCTCTGGAAACACCATATATTTT	CASSQQRSSGNTIYF
TRBV4-2	-	TRBD1	TRBJ2-5	TGTGCCAGCAGCCAAGACAGGGGGCAAGAGACCCAGTACTTC	CASSQDRGQETQYF
TRBV7-2	few	-	TRBJ2-3	TGTGCCAGCATCGGTAGGGGCACGGCAGATACGCAGTATTTT	CASIGRGTADTQYF
TRBV4-3	-	-	TRBJ2-1	TGCGCCAGCAGCCAAGAAGGGGGGAGGGCGGAAGAGCAGTTCTTC	CASSQEGGRAEEQFF
TRBV18	-	-	TRBJ1-3	TGTGCCAGCTCACCGGGGCAGAACTCTGGAAACACCATATATTTT	CASSPGQNSGNTIYF
TRBV5-4	-	-	TRBJ1-2	TGTGCCAGCAGTTCGGGAGGTCACTATGGCTACACCTTC	CASSSGGHYGYTF
TRBV18	-	TRBD1	TRBJ1-1	TGTGCCAGCTCACTCCGGACAGGGGAGAACACTGAAGCTTTCTTT	CASSLRTGENTEAFF
TRBV5-1	-	TRBD1	TRBJ2-5	TGCGCCAGCAGCTGGGACAGGGGGCAAGAGACCCAGTACTTC	CASSWDRGQETQYF
TRBV30	-	-	TRBJ2-7	TGTGCCTGGAGGGGAGGCCAGGCCAGGTTTTACGAGCAGTACTTC	CAWRGGQARFYEQYF
TRBV6-5	-	-	TRBJ2-1	TGTGCCAGCAGTTCGCCCCGAACGCGAGGCTACAATGAGCAGTTCTTC	CASSSPRTRGYNEQFF
TRBV6-2/TRBV6-3	-	TRBD1	TRBJ1-2	TGTGCCAGCAGTTCCAGGACAGGGGTGAATGGCTACACCTTC	CASSSRTGVNGYTF
TRBV4-1	once	-	TRBJ2-7	TGCGCCAGCAGCCAAGAGACCGGGACTCCCTCGGTCGAGCAGTACTTC	CASSQETGTPSVEQYF
TRBV5-1	-	TRBD2	TRBJ2-2	TGCGCCAGCAGCTTGGGACTAGCGGGAGGGCCACACCGGGGAGCTGTTTTT	CASSLGLAGGPHRGAVF
TRBV19	-	-	TRBJ1-1	TGTGCCAGCAAGGACAGCCCGACTGAAGCTTTCTTT	CASKDSPTEAFF
TRBV2	-	TRBD1	TRBJ1-1	TGTGCCAGCAGTGAAATGAAGCTAGGGGGCGTGAACACTGAAGCTTTCTTT	CASSEMKLGGVNTEAFF
TRBV7-2	few	-	TRBJ1-2	TGTGCCAGCAGCTCGAGGACAGCAAACTATGGCTACACCTTC	CASSSRTANYGYTF
TRBV5-1	-	-	TRBJ1-5	TGCGCCAGCAGCTTGGAGGGCGTAAGCAATCAGCCCCAGCATTTT	CASSLEGVSNQPQHF
TRBV2	-	-	TRBJ2-5	TGTGCCAGCAGTGCTTTTAGACAGCCCCAAGAGACCCAGTACTTC	CASSAFRQPQETQYF
TRBV28	-	-	TRBJ1-1	TGTGCCAGCAGTTTGGCTGCGCTTGGGGCTTTCTTT	CASSLAALGAFF
TRBV9	-	TRBD1	TRBJ2-3	TGTGCCAGCAGCGTAGAGGCCAGGGGGAGCACAGATACGCAGTATTTT	CASSVEARGSTDTQYF
TRBV21-1	-	-	TRBJ2-7	TGTGCCAGACCAGGACAGGGGGCATACGAGCAGTACTTC	CARPGQGAYEQYF
TRBV19	-	-	TRBJ1-3	TGTGCCAGTAGTAGGAGCCTAGAGTCGATACTTGGAAACACCATATATTTT	CASSRSLESILGNTIYF
TRBV19	-	TRBD1	TRBJ1-2	TGTGCCAGTAGTATTTCCAGGGGGCAGGGCTACACCTTC	CASSISRGQGYTF
TRBV12-3/TRBV12-4	-	-	TRBJ1-2	TGTGCCAGCAGTTTGTATGGAGGTGGCTACACCTTC	CASSLYGGGYTF
TRBV7-9	-	-	TRBJ1-2	TGTGCCAGCAGCGCCCCGGTGGCAGTTTATGGCTACACCTTC	CASSAPVAVYGYTF
TRBV2	few	-	TRBJ2-2	TGTGCCAGCAGCGCTGACACCGGGGAGCTGTTTTTT	CASSADTGELFF
TRBV19	-	TRBD1	TRBJ1-2	TGTGCCAGTAGTCACAGGGGTCGGGAGGATGGCTACACCTTC	CASSHRGREDGYTF
TRBV6-5	-	TRBD1	TRBJ2-4	TGTGCCAGCAGCAGGGACAGCAAAAACATTCAGTACTTC	CASSRDSKNIQYF
TRBV4-2	-	TRBD1	TRBJ1-3	TGTGCCAGCAGCCAAGGGGGACAGGGTATGTCCGGAAACACCATATATTTT	CASSQGGQGMSGNTIYF
TRBV4-2	-	-	TRBJ2-1	TGTGCCAGCAGCCAAGATACCCCCGGGACCACATCCTACAATGAGCAGTTCTTC	CASSQDTPGTTSYNEQFF
TRBV7-3	-	TRBD2	TRBJ2-5	TGTGCCAGCAGCAGACTAGCGGGGAAGCAAGAGACCCAGTACTTC	CASSRLAGKQETQYF
TRBV5-1	-	-	TRBJ1-1	TGCGCCAGCAGCGCCGACTCCTGGGACACTGAAGCTTTCTTT	CASSADSWDTEAFF
TRBV9	-	TRBD1	TRBJ2-2	TGTGCCAGCAGCGTTGGGGGACAGGACCTGTTTTTT	CASSVGGQDLFF
TRBV5-3	-	-	TRBJ1-2	TGTGCCAGAAGCGCCACAGCTATCTATGGCTACACCTTC	CARSATAIYGYTF
TRBV5-1	-	TRBD2	TRBJ2-1	TGCGCCAGCAGCTTTAGCGGGGGCCGCTACAATGAGCAGTTCTTC	CASSFSGGRYNEQFF
TRBV7-2	-	-	TRBJ1-5	TGTGCCAGCAGCTTAGGGGGATCAAAGAGGAGCAATCAGCCCCAGCATTTT	CASSLGGSKRSNQPQHF
TRBV14	-	TRBD1	TRBJ2-4	TGTGCCAGCAGCTACCCCCGGGACAGAATGGTAAACATTCAGTACTTC	CASSYPRDRMVNIQYF
TRBV7-9	-	TRBD2	TRBJ2-3	TGTGCCAGCAGCTGGGGTAGCGGGAGCACAGATACGCAGTATTTT	CASSWGSGSTDTQYF
TRBV4-2	-	-	TRBJ1-1	TGTGCCAGCAGCCAAGGGGTGACAGTAAACACTGAAGCTTTCTTT	CASSQGVTVNTEAFF
TRBV14	-	-	TRBJ2-2	TGTGCCAGCAGCCGGGCCAACACCGGGGAGCTGTTTTTT	CASSRANTGELFF
TRBV6-5	-	TRBD1	TRBJ2-7	TGTGCCAGTGGGGACAGGAGGTTCGAGCAGTACTTC	CASGDRRFEQYF
TRBV20-1	-	-	TRBJ2-7	TGCAGTGGAGTCGGACCCTACGAGCAGTACTTC	CSGVGPYEQYF
TRBV11-3	few	TRBD2	TRBJ2-3	TGTGCCAGCAGCGTGAGCGGGGGGCCAAGAAACTGGGATACGCAGTATTTT	CASSVSGGPRNWDTQYF